The next 5 T cell receptor beta chains were all read from a single sample in a study of early T cells in non-severe SARS-CoV-2 infection. TCRdb itself ran the 5' RACE reads through MiXCR, one entry per CDR3 protein. The sample has about 36,000 distinct CDR3 sequences; 5.3% are singletons. The specimen was whole blood. The receptors originated from an adult who was a healthcare worker with PCR-confirmed SARS-CoV-2 infection or an uninfected control (not recorded which).

Ten or more counts support this clonotype. The V call is TRBV6-2 or TRBV6-3, the J call TRBJ1-4, with no clear D. The CDR3 loop spans 14 amino acids. Germline lookup yields CDR1 MNHEY and CDR2 SVGEGT. Trimming removed 6 bases from V and 0 bases from J, with 8 bases in between. CDR3 sequence (DNA): TGTGCCAGCAGAACCTTAACAACTAATGAAAAACTGTTTTTT. Protein: CASRTLTTNEKLFF.

This clonotype was seen many times. The gene calls are TRBV20-1 and TRBJ2-1, with 11 bases that match TRBD2. After removal of 5 bases from V and 4 bases from J, the junction contained 4 bases not matched to a gene. Germline V lookup: CDR1 DFQATT, CDR2 SNEGSKA (reference sequence). This CDR3 has 14 residues. The CDR3 DNA follows: TGCAGTGCTGGACTAGCGGGTTTTTACAATGAGCAGTTCTTC. It codes for CSAGLAGFYNEQFF.

This clonotype was picked up many times. V usage is TRBV27 and J usage is TRBJ1-5; D is unclear. The V end lost 3 bases, the J end lost 11 bases, and 20 bases lay between the germline ends. Germline values: CDR1 MNHEY, CDR2 SMNVEV (reference sequence). The CDR3 is 15 amino acids. The CDR3 is CASSLRGTTPLSQHF. The CDR3 region has the DNA TGTGCCAGCAGTTTGCGCGGAACCACCCCCTTATCCCAGCATTTT.

For this clonotype: Just one base apart from a much larger clone, this may be a read error. The chain employs TRBV11-3 and TRBJ2-5; D gene ambiguous. The CDR3 has 11 residues. Germline V gene lookup returns CDR1 SGHNT and CDR2 YENEEA. CDR3 nucleotides: TGTACCAGCAGCTACCAAGAGACCCAGTACTTC. It codes for CTSSYQETQYF.

This clonotype has ten or more counts. The chain couples TRBV10-2 to TRBJ2-4; no clear D gene. This CDR3 contains 14 residues. Trimming took 4 bases from V and 0 from J, leaving 7 bases between them. CDR1 and CDR2 (germline): WSHSY, SAAADI. CDR3 amino acids: CASSVQLAKNIQYF. CDR3 DNA: TGCGCCAGCAGTGTACAGCTAGCCAAAAACATTCAGTACTTC.